Below, 25 T cell receptor beta chains from the same sample are listed, as sequenced in a study of CD8 T cells in ankylosing spondylitis. MiXCR was run by TCRdb on the 5' RACE reads, yielding one entry per CDR3 protein. The top ten clones hold 21% of a sample with about 220,000 distinct CDR3 sequences, about 10% of them seen once. The material sequenced was blood, either unsorted or a sorted T cell fraction (not recorded which). The receptors shown here come from a male donor with ankylosing spondylitis or in good health (not recorded which).

This clonotype came up many times. The chain has TRBV7-9 and TRBJ2-7; 7 positions match TRBD1. The germline CDR1 and CDR2 sequences are SEHNR and FQNEAQ (reference sequence). V lost 4 bases, J lost 5 bases, and 5 bases stayed unmatched. The CDR3 sequence is 13 residues long. The CDR3: CASSSRQGDEQYF. CDR3 DNA: TGTGCCAGCAGCTCCCGACAGGGTGACGAGCAGTACTTC.

With regard to this clonotype: A read error may produce the germline difference seen at one junction end. The chain uses TRBV3-1 and TRBJ1-1; D may be TRBD1 (6 bases). Germline CDR1 and CDR2: LGHDT and YNNKEL (reference sequence). The CDR3 is made up of 14 amino acids. CDR3 amino acids: CASSKDGTHTEAFF. DNA of the CDR3: TGTGCCAGCAGCAAAGACGGGACACACACTGAAGCTTTCTTT.

The table lists this clonotype with many counts. The chain uses TRBV5-6 and TRBJ1-1; D is unresolved. With 4 bases removed from V and 5 bases from J, the gap between germline ends came to 12 bases. The CDR3 spans 13 residues. Germline CDR1 SGHDT, CDR2 YYEEEE. The CDR3 region is CASSGLFFTEAFF. The CDR3 DNA reads as TGTGCCAGCAGCGGACTATTTTTTACTGAAGCTTTCTTT.

This clonotype has a count of ten or more. The chain joins TRBV28 to TRBJ2-7, with 7 positions matching TRBD1. The CDR3 loop spans 13 amino acids. CDR1 is MDHEN and CDR2 is SYDVKM in the germline V gene. The V segment lost 8 bases and the J segment 0 bases; nucleotides outside the gene matches: 4. The CDR3, as DNA: TGTGCCAGCTGGGACAGAGTCTCCTACGAGCAGTACTTC. This translates into CASWDRVSYEQYF. The full variable domain, rest sourced from reference TRBV28 and TRBJ2-7, is DVKVTQSSRYLVKRTGEKVFLECVQDMDHENMFWYRQDPGLGLRLIYFSYDVKMKEKGDIPEGYSVSREKKERFSLILESASTNQTSMYLCASWDRVSYEQYFGPGTRLTVT.

Ten or more counts support this clonotype. The chain couples TRBV7-2 to TRBJ1-6, with D tentatively TRBD1 (5 bases). Trimming stripped 5 bases from V and 5 bases from J, with 13 bases between. Per the germline V gene, CDR1 is SGHTA and CDR2 is FQGNSA. The CDR3 is 15 amino acids. CDR3 loop: CASSPEGQNNSPLHF. In DNA form, the CDR3 reads TGTGCCAGCAGCCCAGAGGGGCAAAATAATTCACCCCTCCACTTT.

Many counts were recorded for this clonotype. The J gene is TRBJ1-5, the V gene TRBV20-1, with 8 bases aligning to TRBD1. This CDR3 spans 16 amino acids. CDR1 and CDR2 from the germline V gene are DFQATT and SNEGSKA (reference sequence). J lost 0 bases, V lost 6 bases, and 10 bases had no gene match. The CDR3 loop reads CSAKYGTGNSNQPQHF. Here the CDR3 DNA reads TGCAGTGCAAAGTACGGGACAGGAAATAGCAATCAGCCCCAGCATTTT.

This clonotype was detected many times. The V call is TRBV5-1, the J call TRBJ2-3; a possible D gene is TRBD1 (6 bases). The V gene's germline CDR1 is SGHRS and CDR2 YFSETQ. V was cut by 3 bases and J by 0 bases, with 11 bases left in between. CDR3 size: 15 residues. This CDR3 is CASSSDSGSTDTQYF. CDR3 sequence (DNA): TGCGCCAGCAGCTCGGACAGCGGTAGCACAGATACGCAGTATTTT.

This clonotype was found many times. The V gene is TRBV5-1, the J gene TRBJ2-1; 8 bases match TRBD1. This CDR3 contains 17 residues. Germline lookup yields CDR1 SGHRS and CDR2 YFSETQ. V was clipped by 0 bases and J by 0 bases; unmatched bases: 5. The CDR3 region has the DNA TGCGCCAGCAGCTTGGTAACAGGGGGTAGCTCCTACAATGAGCAGTTCTTC. It translates to CASSLVTGGSSYNEQFF.

J is TRBJ2-5 and V is TRBV27; TRBD2 matches 13 bases. After removal of 6 bases from V and 5 bases from J, the junction contained 6 bases not matched to a gene. CDR1 and CDR2 (germline): MNHEY, SMNVEV (reference sequence). The CDR3 runs 15 residues. Here the CDR3 reads CASRLAGGPLETQYF. The CDR3 DNA follows: TGTGCCAGCAGACTAGCGGGGGGGCCGTTGGAGACCCAGTACTTC.

Many counts were recorded for this clonotype. This chain uses TRBV28 with TRBJ1-5; D uncertain. The CDR3 runs 15 residues. The V gene's germline CDR1 is MDHEN and CDR2 SYDVKM. V was shortened by 5 bases and J by 6 bases, with 17 bases between the two germline ends. CDR3 DNA: TGTGCCAGCAGTCTCAACCCCCCCACAGTTCAGCCCCAGCATTTT. Amino acid sequence: CASSLNPPTVQPQHF.

This clonotype was seen at least ten times. This chain uses TRBV9 with TRBJ2-1; tentative D call: TRBD2 (6 bases). Trimming left V 0 bases short and J 9 bases short, with 10 bases between. CDR3 size: 13 residues. Per germline, CDR1 SGDLS and CDR2 YYNGEE. CDR3 nucleotide sequence: TGTGCCAGCAGCGTAGGCGGGGAAGGTGAGCAGTTCTTC. The encoded protein is CASSVGGEGEQFF.

The chain combines TRBV6-5 with TRBJ2-2, with D possibly being TRBD2 (6 bases). The germline CDR1 and CDR2 sequences are MNHEY and SVGAGI. The CDR3 has 15 amino acids. Trimming removed 4 bases from V and 4 bases from J, with 13 bases in between. CDR3 region: CASSLETGSTGELFF. Written as DNA, the CDR3 is TGTGCCAGCAGTTTAGAGACCGGGAGCACCGGGGAGCTGTTTTTT.

The table lists this clonotype with a few counts. The chain uses TRBV6-6 and TRBJ2-1; D remains unclear. This CDR3 is built from 11 residues. Germline V gene sequence: CDR1 MNHNY, CDR2 SVGAGI (reference sequence). Trimming cost V 5 bases and J 11 bases, with 10 bases left between them. The CDR3: CASSNLRQQFF. The CDR3 region has the DNA TGTGCCAGCAGTAATCTCCGTCAGCAGTTCTTC.

In this sample, this clonotype turned up many times. As DNA, the CDR3 is TGTGCCAGCAGCCCAAGGCTCCGGGGGACAGGGTACTACAATGAGCAGTTCTTC. This gives the protein CASSPRLRGTGYYNEQFF. The chain combines TRBV4-2 with TRBJ2-1; 9 nucleotides match TRBD1. The V gene's germline CDR1 is LGHNA and CDR2 YNFKEQ. V was pared by 4 bases and J by 3 bases, with 13 bases of the junction left unmatched. This CDR3 contains 18 residues.

This clonotype showed up many times. V usage is TRBV11-2 and J usage is TRBJ2-4; 10 bases are a match to TRBD1. The CDR3 runs 17 residues. Trimming took 1 base from V and 7 from J; bases not matched to a gene: 10. CDR1 and CDR2 (germline): SGHAT, FQNNGV. CDR3 DNA: TGTGCCAGCAGCTTAGGCATTAGTTCGGGACAGGGGAACATTCAGTACTTC. This sequence encodes CASSLGISSGQGNIQYF.

The table lists this clonotype with many counts. The CDR3 nucleotides are TGTGCCAGCAGTTTGGAGACAGGTGTAGGCTACACCTTC. The encoded protein is CASSLETGVGYTF. This chain joins TRBV6-6 and TRBJ1-2, with D maybe TRBD1 (6 bases). Germline lookup yields CDR1 MNHNY and CDR2 SVGAGI (reference sequence). The V end lost 4 bases, the J end lost 8 bases, and 14 bases lay between the germline ends. This CDR3 contains 13 residues.

The table lists this clonotype with many counts. The chain combines TRBV6-1 with TRBJ2-5; possibly TRBD1 for D (6 bases). This CDR3 region has 14 residues. V was clipped by 7 bases and J by 2 bases, with 14 bases between them. CDR1 is MNHNS and CDR2 is SASEGT in the germline V gene. The CDR3 region has the DNA TGTGCCAGCATGGGGGCGGCAGGACAAGAGACCCAGTACTTC. Amino acids: CASMGAAGQETQYF.

This clonotype was counted many times. The rearrangement links TRBV24-1 to TRBJ1-1; D is possibly TRBD1 (6 bases). Between the trimmed V and J ends, which lost 3 bases and 9 bases, there was a span of 22 bases. The CDR3 is 16 amino acids. Germline CDR1 and CDR2: KGHDR and SFDVKD. CDR3 amino acids: CATSDPGEGGSAKAFF. The DNA for the CDR3 is TGTGCCACCAGTGATCCGGGGGAGGGGGGGTCGGCGAAAGCTTTCTTT.

This clonotype appeared many times. The chain combines TRBV10-3 with TRBJ1-6; D is unclear. The CDR3 is 16 residues long. The germline V gene encodes CDR1 ENHRY and CDR2 SYGVKD. Trimming took off 3 bases at V and 0 bases at J, with 9 bases between the two ends. This CDR3 is CAISESGDSYNSPLHF. Written as DNA, the CDR3 is TGTGCCATCAGTGAATCAGGAGACTCCTATAATTCACCCCTCCACTTT.

This clonotype was detected many times. The V call is TRBV20-1, the J call TRBJ2-1; D gene unclear. V was shortened by 3 bases and J by 2 bases, with 5 bases between the two germline ends. CDR1 DFQATT and CDR2 SNEGSKA come from the germline V gene (reference sequence). The CDR3 runs 12 residues. CDR3 region: CSASPPYNEQFF. The CDR3, as DNA: TGCAGTGCTAGTCCCCCCTACAATGAGCAGTTCTTC.

The count of this clonotype is one. A read error is possible here, since a much larger clone lies one base away. The genes are TRBV29-1 and TRBJ2-1; D remains unclear. Germline CDR1 SQVTM, CDR2 ANQGSEA. CDR3 length: 14 residues. DNA for the CDR3: TGCCGCGTTGGTGTGACTTCCCCCTACAATGAGCAGTTCTTC. As protein: CRVGVTSPYNEQFF.

This clonotype came up many times. The chain joins TRBV10-3 to TRBJ1-6; D not resolved. CDR3 length: 13 amino acids. Per germline, CDR1 ENHRY and CDR2 SYGVKD. V was shortened by 9 bases and J by 0 bases, with 6 bases between the two germline ends. Written as DNA, the CDR3 is TGTGCCATTCGGGGCTCCTATAATTCACCCCTCCACTTT. Translation: CAIRGSYNSPLHF.

This clonotype was seen ten or more times. The V gene is TRBV2, the J gene TRBJ1-1, with a weak D call TRBD1 (5 bases). V lost 2 bases, J lost 14 bases, and 18 bases lay in between. The CDR3 has 13 amino acids. Germline lookup yields CDR1 SNHLY and CDR2 FYNNEI. CDR3 nucleotides: TGTGCCAGCAGTGAATCGGTGGCCGGACACGCGTTCTTT. Its protein is CASSESVAGHAFF.

The chain has TRBV27 and TRBJ2-5; a weak D match, TRBD1 (6 bases). Germline assignment: CDR1 MNHEY and CDR2 SMNVEV (reference sequence). Between the trimmed V and J ends, which lost 5 bases and 1 base, there was a span of 11 bases. The CDR3 is made up of 14 amino acids. CDR3 in DNA: TGTGCCAGCAGTACCTCGACAGGCCAAGAGACCCAGTACTTC. This translates into CASSTSTGQETQYF.

Of note for this clonotype: Just one base apart from a much larger clone, this may be a read error. For the CDR3, the DNA is TGTGCCACCAGTGACCAGGGACTAGCGGAACTCGGCGGTGATAATGAGCAGTTCTTC. Its protein product is CATSDQGLAELGGDNEQFF. The rearrangement joins TRBV24-1 to TRBJ2-1, with 11 bases fitting TRBD2. The V gene end was trimmed by 4 bases and the J gene end by 7 bases; junction bases not matched to a gene: 17. CDR3 length: 19 amino acids. Germline CDR1 KGHDR, CDR2 SFDVKD.